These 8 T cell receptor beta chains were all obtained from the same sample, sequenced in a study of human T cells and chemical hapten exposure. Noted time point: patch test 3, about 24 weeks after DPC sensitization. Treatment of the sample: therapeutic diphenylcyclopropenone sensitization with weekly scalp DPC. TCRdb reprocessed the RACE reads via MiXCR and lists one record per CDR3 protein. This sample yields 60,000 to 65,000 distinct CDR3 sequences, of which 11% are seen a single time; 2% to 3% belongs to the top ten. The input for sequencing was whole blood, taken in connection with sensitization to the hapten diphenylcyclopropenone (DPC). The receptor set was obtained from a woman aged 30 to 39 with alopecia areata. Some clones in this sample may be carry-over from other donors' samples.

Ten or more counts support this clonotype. CDR3 DNA sequence: TGTGCCAGCAGTTCCCCCTGGACAGCCTACAATGAGCAGTTCTTC. This codes for CASSSPWTAYNEQFF. This sequence joins TRBV6-2 or TRBV6-3 and TRBJ2-1; D is possibly TRBD1 (6 bases). This CDR3 is built from 15 residues. V gave up 4 bases and J gave up 2 bases, with 12 bases separating them. Looked up from germline, CDR1 is MNHEY and CDR2 is SVGEGT.

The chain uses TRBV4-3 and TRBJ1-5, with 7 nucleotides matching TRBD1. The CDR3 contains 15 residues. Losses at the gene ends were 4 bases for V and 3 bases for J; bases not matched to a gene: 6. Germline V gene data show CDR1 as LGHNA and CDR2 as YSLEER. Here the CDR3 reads CASSLDRAPNQPQHF. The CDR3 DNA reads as TGCGCCAGCAGCCTTGACAGGGCTCCCAATCAGCCCCAGCATTTT.

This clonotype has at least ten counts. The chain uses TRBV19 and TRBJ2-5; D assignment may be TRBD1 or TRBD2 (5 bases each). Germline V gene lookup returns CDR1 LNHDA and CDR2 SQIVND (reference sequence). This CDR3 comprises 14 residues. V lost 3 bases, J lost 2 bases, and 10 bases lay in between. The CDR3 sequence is CASSMGRPQETQYF. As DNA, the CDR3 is TGTGCCAGTAGTATGGGACGGCCTCAAGAGACCCAGTACTTC.

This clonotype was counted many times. CDR3 nucleotides: TGTGCCAGCAGTTACTCGGATCCAACCGGGACAGACCTTAATTCACCCCTCCACTTT. Protein sequence: CASSYSDPTGTDLNSPLHF. The gene calls are TRBV6-5 and TRBJ1-6; 7 bases are shared with TRBD1. This CDR3 comprises 19 residues. Germline loops: CDR1 MNHEY, CDR2 SVGAGI. V lost 0 bases and J lost 6; bases outside the gene matches: 14.

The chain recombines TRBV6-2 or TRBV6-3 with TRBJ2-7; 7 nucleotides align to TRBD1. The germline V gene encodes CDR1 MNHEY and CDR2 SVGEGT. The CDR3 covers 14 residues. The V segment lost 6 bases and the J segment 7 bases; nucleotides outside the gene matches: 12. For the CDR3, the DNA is TGTGCCAGCAGCACCTGGGACAGCCGGTATGAGCAGTACTTC. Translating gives CASSTWDSRYEQYF.

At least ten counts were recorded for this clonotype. In DNA, the CDR3 is TGTGCCATCAGTGTAGGACTAGCCAATGAGCAGTTCTTC. Amino acids: CAISVGLANEQFF. This rearrangement joins TRBV10-3 to TRBJ2-1, with 8 bases lining up with TRBD2. Germline trimming cut 4 bases from V and 6 bases from J; bases unmatched to any gene: 2. Germline V gene data show CDR1 as ENHRY and CDR2 as SYGVKD. The CDR3 loop spans 13 amino acids.

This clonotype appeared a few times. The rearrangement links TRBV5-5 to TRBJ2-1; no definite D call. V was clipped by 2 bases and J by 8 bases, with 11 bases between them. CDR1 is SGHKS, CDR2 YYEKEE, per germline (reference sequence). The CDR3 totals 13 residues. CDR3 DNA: TGTGCCAGCAGCTTTGATAGGGTGGATGAGCAGTTCTTC. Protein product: CASSFDRVDEQFF.

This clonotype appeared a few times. CDR3 DNA sequence: TGTGCCAGCACCTTTAAGGAGGAGGGCACAGATACGCAGTATTTT. Its protein is CASTFKEEGTDTQYF. The chain has TRBV7-6 and TRBJ2-3; perhaps TRBD2 as D (5 bases). The germline CDR1 and CDR2 sequences are SGHVS and FNYEAQ. The CDR3 length is 15 residues. The V end was cut by 7 bases, the J end by 1 base, with 15 bases between.